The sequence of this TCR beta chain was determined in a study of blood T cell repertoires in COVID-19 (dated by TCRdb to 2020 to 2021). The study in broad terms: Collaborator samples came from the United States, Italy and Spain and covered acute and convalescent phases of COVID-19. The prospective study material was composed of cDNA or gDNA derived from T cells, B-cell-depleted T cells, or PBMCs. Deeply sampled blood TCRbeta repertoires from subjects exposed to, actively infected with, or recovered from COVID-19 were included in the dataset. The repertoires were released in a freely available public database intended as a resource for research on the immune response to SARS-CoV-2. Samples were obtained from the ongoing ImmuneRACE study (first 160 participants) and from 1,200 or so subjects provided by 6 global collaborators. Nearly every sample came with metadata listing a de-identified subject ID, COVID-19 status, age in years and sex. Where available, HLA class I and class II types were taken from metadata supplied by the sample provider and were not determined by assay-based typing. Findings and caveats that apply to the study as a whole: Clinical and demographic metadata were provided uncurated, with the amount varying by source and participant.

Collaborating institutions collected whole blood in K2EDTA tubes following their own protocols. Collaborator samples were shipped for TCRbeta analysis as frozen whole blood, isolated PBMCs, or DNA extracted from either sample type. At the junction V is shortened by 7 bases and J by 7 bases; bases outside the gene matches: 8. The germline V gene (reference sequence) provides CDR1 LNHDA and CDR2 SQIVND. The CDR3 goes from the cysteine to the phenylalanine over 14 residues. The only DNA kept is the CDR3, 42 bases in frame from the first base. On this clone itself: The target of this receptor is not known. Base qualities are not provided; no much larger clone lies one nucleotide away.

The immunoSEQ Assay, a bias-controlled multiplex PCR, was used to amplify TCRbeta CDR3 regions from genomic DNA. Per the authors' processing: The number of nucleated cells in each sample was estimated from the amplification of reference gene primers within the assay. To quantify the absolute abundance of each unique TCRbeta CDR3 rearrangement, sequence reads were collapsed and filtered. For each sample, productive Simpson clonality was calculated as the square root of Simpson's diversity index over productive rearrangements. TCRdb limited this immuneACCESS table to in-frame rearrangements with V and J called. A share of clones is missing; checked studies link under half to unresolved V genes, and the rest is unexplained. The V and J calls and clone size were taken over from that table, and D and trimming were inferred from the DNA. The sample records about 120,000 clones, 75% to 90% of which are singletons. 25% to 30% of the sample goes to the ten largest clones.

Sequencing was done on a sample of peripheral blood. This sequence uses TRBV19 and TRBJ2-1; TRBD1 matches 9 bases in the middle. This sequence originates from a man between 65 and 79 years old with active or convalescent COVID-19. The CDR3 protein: CASTPTGGRNEQFF. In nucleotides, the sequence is TGTGCCAGTACCCCGACAGGGGGAAGGAATGAGCAGTTCTTC.